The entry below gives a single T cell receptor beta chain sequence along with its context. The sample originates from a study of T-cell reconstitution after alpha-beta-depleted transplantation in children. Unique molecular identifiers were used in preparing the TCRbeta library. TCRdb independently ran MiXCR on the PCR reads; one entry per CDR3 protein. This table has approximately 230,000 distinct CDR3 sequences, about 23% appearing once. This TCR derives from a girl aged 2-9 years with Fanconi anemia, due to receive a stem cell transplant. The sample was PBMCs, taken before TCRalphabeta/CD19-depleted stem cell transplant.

The CDR3 nucleotides read TGTGCCAGCAGCTTAGTTCCCGGTCAGCCCCAGCATTTT. Translating it yields CASSLVPGQPQHF. The V call is TRBV7-3, the J call TRBJ1-5; D unresolved. Trimming removed 2 bases from V and 6 bases from J, with 8 bases in between. The germline V gene has CDR1 SGHTA and CDR2 FQGTGA. The CDR3 totals 13 residues.